This T cell receptor beta chain emerged from a study of blood T cell repertoires in COVID-19. Study details: Nucleic acid was either cDNA or gDNA, and it came from T cells, B-cell-depleted T cells, or PBMCs.

This CDR3 region has 14 residues. The V end was cut by 2 bases, the J end by 9 bases, with 14 bases between. CDR1 is SGHTA and CDR2 is FQGTGA in the germline V gene. The Seattle site enrolled patients during active infection and followed them longitudinally. Original handling: Estimated nucleated cell counts came from reference gene primer amplification. The data were produced by immunoSEQ multiplex PCR, yet TCRdb's version contains in-frame clones alone and is incomplete. V and J calls and clone size are as listed in that table; D and trimming were resolved from the DNA. Found here are a few hundred thousand clones, about 90% of them singletons; the top ten hold less than 2%.

The chain carries TRBV7-3 and TRBJ2-1; no clear D gene. Sequencing used peripheral blood. The sequence derives from a woman aged 25 to 39 with COVID-19, enrolled during active disease. The CDR3 DNA is TGTGCCAGCAGCTTATCTGGATCGGGTGGTGAGCAGTTCTTC. It codes for CASSLSGSGGEQFF.